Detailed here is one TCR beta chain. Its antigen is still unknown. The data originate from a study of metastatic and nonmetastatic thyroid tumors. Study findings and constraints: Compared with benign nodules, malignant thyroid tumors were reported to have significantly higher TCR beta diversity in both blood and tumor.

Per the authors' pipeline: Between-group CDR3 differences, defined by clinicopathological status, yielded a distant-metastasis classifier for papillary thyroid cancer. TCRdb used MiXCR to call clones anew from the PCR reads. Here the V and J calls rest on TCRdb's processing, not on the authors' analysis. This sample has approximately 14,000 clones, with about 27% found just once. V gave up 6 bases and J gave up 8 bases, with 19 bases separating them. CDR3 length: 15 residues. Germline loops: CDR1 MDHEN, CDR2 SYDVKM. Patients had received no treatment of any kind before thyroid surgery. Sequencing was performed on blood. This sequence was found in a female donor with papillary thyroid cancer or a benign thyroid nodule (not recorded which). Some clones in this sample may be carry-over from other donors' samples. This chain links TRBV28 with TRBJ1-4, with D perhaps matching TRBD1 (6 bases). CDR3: CASRDRQIHREKLFF. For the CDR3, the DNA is TGTGCCAGCAGGGACAGACAGATCCATCGGGAAAAACTGTTTTTT.